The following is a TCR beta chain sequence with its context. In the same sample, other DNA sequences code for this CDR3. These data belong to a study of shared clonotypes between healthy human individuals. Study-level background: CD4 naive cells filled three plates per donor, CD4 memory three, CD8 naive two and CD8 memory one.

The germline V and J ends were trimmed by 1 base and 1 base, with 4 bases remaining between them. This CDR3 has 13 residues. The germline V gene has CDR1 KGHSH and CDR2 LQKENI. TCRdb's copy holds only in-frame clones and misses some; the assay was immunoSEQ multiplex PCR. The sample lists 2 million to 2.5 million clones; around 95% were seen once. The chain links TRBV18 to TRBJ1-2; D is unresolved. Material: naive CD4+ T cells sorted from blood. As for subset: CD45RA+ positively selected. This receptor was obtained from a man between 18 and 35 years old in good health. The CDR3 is CASSPQDNYGYTF. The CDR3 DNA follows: TGTGCCAGCTCACCACAGGATAACTATGGCTACACCTTC.